The rows below give T cell receptor beta chains drawn from one sample of a study of blood T cell repertoires in COVID-19. Sequencing was performed with immunoSEQ multiplex PCR; in TCRdb, only in-frame clones are kept and a portion is missing. The sample yields 260,000 or so clones, approximately 88% seen once. The sequenced sample consisted of PBMCs or T cells enriched from blood (not recorded which). The receptors shown here come from a woman between 40 and 55 years old with acute COVID-19. Both conserved end residues are part of each CDR3. The order of the fields is V gene, clone size, D gene, J gene, CDR3 protein, CDR3 DNA. D genes are given only for firm matches. Clone size is not always given. Where it is, it says once, few, many or a class for expanded clones.

V gene: TRBV7-8; clone size: -; D gene: TRBD1; J gene: TRBJ2-7; CDR3 protein: CASSWGQGSYEQYF; CDR3 DNA: TGTGCCAGCAGCTGGGGACAGGGGTCCTACGAGCAGTACTTC
V gene: TRBV19; clone size: -; D gene: -; J gene: TRBJ1-5; CDR3 protein: CASSPPGGALWRQPQHF; CDR3 DNA: TGTGCCAGTAGTCCGCCTGGGGGGGCACTTTGGCGACAGCCCCAGCATTTT
V gene: TRBV5-4; clone size: -; D gene: TRBD2; J gene: TRBJ2-1; CDR3 protein: CASSLGTRLNEQFF; CDR3 DNA: TGTGCCAGCAGCTTGGGGACTAGATTAAATGAGCAGTTCTTC
V gene: TRBV6-5; clone size: -; D gene: -; J gene: TRBJ1-1; CDR3 protein: CASSYTLRGSTEAFF; CDR3 DNA: TGTGCCAGCAGTTACACGCTGAGGGGGAGCACTGAAGCTTTCTTT
V gene: TRBV6-2/TRBV6-3; clone size: -; D gene: TRBD2; J gene: TRBJ2-3; CDR3 protein: CASSTGTSGSLPLDTQYF; CDR3 DNA: TGTGCCAGCAGCACCGGGACTAGCGGGAGTCTGCCGCTGGATACGCAGTATTTT
V gene: TRBV24-1; clone size: -; D gene: -; J gene: TRBJ2-1; CDR3 protein: CATSDSSSGGRNEQFF; CDR3 DNA: TGTGCCACCAGTGATAGTTCCAGCGGAGGGCGCAATGAGCAGTTCTTC
V gene: TRBV28; clone size: -; D gene: -; J gene: TRBJ2-1; CDR3 protein: CASTSPLLVYNEQFF; CDR3 DNA: TGTGCCAGCACCTCACCCTTACTAGTTTACAATGAGCAGTTCTTC
V gene: TRBV4-1; clone size: -; D gene: TRBD1; J gene: TRBJ1-1; CDR3 protein: CASSQVGQGTEAFF; CDR3 DNA: TGCGCCAGCAGCCAAGTGGGACAGGGGACTGAAGCTTTCTTT
V gene: TRBV5-1; clone size: -; D gene: -; J gene: TRBJ2-3; CDR3 protein: CASSLATLKVTGGTDTQYF; CDR3 DNA: TGCGCCAGCAGCTTGGCGACCCTAAAGGTGACAGGAGGCACAGATACGCAGTATTTT
V gene: TRBV7-9; clone size: -; D gene: TRBD2; J gene: TRBJ2-2; CDR3 protein: CASSLASGRVSGELFF; CDR3 DNA: TGTGCCAGCAGCTTAGCTAGCGGGAGAGTAAGCGGGGAGCTGTTTTTT
V gene: TRBV10-1; clone size: -; D gene: TRBD1; J gene: TRBJ2-7; CDR3 protein: CASSESRPGTGDSYEQYF; CDR3 DNA: TGCGCCAGCAGTGAGTCCAGGCCCGGGACAGGGGACAGCTACGAGCAGTACTTC
V gene: TRBV2; clone size: -; D gene: -; J gene: TRBJ1-2; CDR3 protein: CASSGTAQGYTF; CDR3 DNA: TGTGCCAGCAGTGGGACAGCACAGGGCTACACCTTC
V gene: TRBV7-9; clone size: -; D gene: -; J gene: TRBJ1-3; CDR3 protein: CASQTGFEANTIYF; CDR3 DNA: TGTGCCAGCCAAACAGGGTTCGAGGCGAACACCATATATTTT
V gene: TRBV11-2; clone size: -; D gene: -; J gene: TRBJ1-2; CDR3 protein: CASSLDGFNYGYTF; CDR3 DNA: TGTGCCAGCAGCCTAGACGGTTTTAACTATGGCTACACCTTC
V gene: TRBV5-6; clone size: -; D gene: -; J gene: TRBJ1-4; CDR3 protein: CASSFRGRVEKLFF; CDR3 DNA: TGTGCCAGCAGCTTCAGGGGCCGGGTTGAAAAACTGTTTTTT
V gene: TRBV16; clone size: -; D gene: -; J gene: TRBJ1-1; CDR3 protein: CASSPAVTEAFF; CDR3 DNA: TGTGCCAGCAGCCCCGCGGTCACTGAAGCTTTCTTT
V gene: TRBV6-2/TRBV6-3; clone size: -; D gene: TRBD1; J gene: TRBJ2-1; CDR3 protein: CASSYSLTRIDRGRNEQFF; CDR3 DNA: TGTGCCAGCAGTTACTCGCTGACCCGGATTGACAGGGGAAGAAATGAGCAGTTCTTC
V gene: TRBV6-1; clone size: -; D gene: -; J gene: TRBJ2-7; CDR3 protein: CASSEYLPGTNYEQYF; CDR3 DNA: TGTGCCAGCAGTGAATATCTCCCCGGGACAAACTACGAGCAGTACTTC
V gene: TRBV24-1; clone size: -; D gene: TRBD2; J gene: TRBJ2-1; CDR3 protein: CATSFGGNEQFF; CDR3 DNA: TGTGCCACCTCCTTCGGGGGGAATGAGCAGTTCTTC
V gene: TRBV7-9; clone size: -; D gene: TRBD1; J gene: TRBJ1-6; CDR3 protein: CASSLGGQGYSPLHF; CDR3 DNA: TGTGCCAGCAGCTTAGGAGGACAGGGGTACTCACCCCTCCACTTT
V gene: TRBV7-9; clone size: -; D gene: -; J gene: TRBJ1-1; CDR3 protein: CASSLSEPSYTEAFF; CDR3 DNA: TGTGCCAGCAGCTTATCAGAACCTTCCTACACTGAAGCTTTCTTT
V gene: TRBV25-1; clone size: -; D gene: TRBD1; J gene: TRBJ1-1; CDR3 protein: CASSQYGTGNTEAFF; CDR3 DNA: TGTGCCAGCAGCCAGTACGGGACAGGGAACACTGAAGCTTTCTTT
V gene: TRBV28; clone size: once; D gene: -; J gene: TRBJ1-4; CDR3 protein: CASSFLVSATNEKLFF; CDR3 DNA: TGTGCCAGCAGTTTCCTGGTCAGTGCAACTAATGAAAAACTGTTTTTT
V gene: TRBV30; clone size: -; D gene: -; J gene: TRBJ1-1; CDR3 protein: CAWSFGGLNTEAFF; CDR3 DNA: TGTGCCTGGAGTTTCGGCGGGCTGAACACTGAAGCTTTCTTT
V gene: TRBV13; clone size: -; D gene: -; J gene: TRBJ2-7; CDR3 protein: CASSQDSYYEQYF; CDR3 DNA: TGTGCCAGCAGCCAAGACAGTTACTACGAGCAGTACTTC
V gene: TRBV28; clone size: -; D gene: -; J gene: TRBJ2-1; CDR3 protein: CAIEEADEHNEQFF; CDR3 DNA: TGTGCCATAGAGGAAGCGGACGAACACAATGAGCAGTTCTTC
V gene: TRBV5-6; clone size: -; D gene: -; J gene: TRBJ1-2; CDR3 protein: CASSLDRGFSGYTF; CDR3 DNA: TGTGCCAGCAGCTTGGATCGGGGGTTCTCTGGCTACACCTTC
V gene: TRBV7-9; clone size: few; D gene: -; J gene: TRBJ1-2; CDR3 protein: CASSQTPTALDHGYTF; CDR3 DNA: TGTGCCAGCAGTCAAACCCCGACAGCCTTGGACCATGGCTACACCTTC
V gene: TRBV9; clone size: -; D gene: -; J gene: TRBJ1-1; CDR3 protein: CASSVYGVGYTEAFF; CDR3 DNA: TGTGCCAGCAGCGTATACGGGGTTGGGTACACTGAAGCTTTCTTT
V gene: TRBV28; clone size: few; D gene: -; J gene: TRBJ1-2; CDR3 protein: CASRTSYGYTF; CDR3 DNA: TGTGCCAGCAGGACATCCTATGGCTACACCTTC
V gene: TRBV21-1; clone size: -; D gene: -; J gene: TRBJ1-1; CDR3 protein: CASNTDRTGAEAFF; CDR3 DNA: TGTGCCAGCAACACGGACAGGACCGGCGCTGAAGCTTTCTTT
V gene: TRBV4-1; clone size: -; D gene: -; J gene: TRBJ1-1; CDR3 protein: CASSQDQANTEAFF; CDR3 DNA: TGCGCCAGCAGCCAAGATCAGGCAAACACTGAAGCTTTCTTT
V gene: TRBV14; clone size: once; D gene: -; J gene: TRBJ1-2; CDR3 protein: CASSQDLGRAGYTF; CDR3 DNA: TGTGCCAGCAGCCAAGATTTAGGGAGGGCCGGCTACACCTTC
V gene: TRBV7-2; clone size: -; D gene: -; J gene: TRBJ2-5; CDR3 protein: CASRRRRGKETQYF; CDR3 DNA: TGTGCCAGCAGACGTCGGAGGGGCAAAGAGACCCAGTACTTC
V gene: TRBV11-3; clone size: -; D gene: TRBD1; J gene: TRBJ2-1; CDR3 protein: CASSLRQGFNEQFF; CDR3 DNA: TGTGCCAGCAGCTTACGACAGGGTTTCAATGAGCAGTTCTTC
V gene: TRBV28; clone size: -; D gene: TRBD1; J gene: TRBJ2-2; CDR3 protein: CASSSQGAGAGELFF; CDR3 DNA: TGTGCCAGCAGTTCGCAGGGGGCGGGCGCCGGGGAGCTGTTTTTT
V gene: TRBV24-1; clone size: -; D gene: -; J gene: TRBJ2-3; CDR3 protein: CATRPGQPSSTDTQYF; CDR3 DNA: TGTGCCACCAGACCGGGTCAACCATCTAGCACAGATACGCAGTATTTT
V gene: TRBV9; clone size: -; D gene: TRBD2; J gene: TRBJ2-1; CDR3 protein: CASSASGHRSYNEQFF; CDR3 DNA: TGTGCCAGCAGCGCTAGCGGGCACCGCTCCTACAATGAGCAGTTCTTC
V gene: TRBV9; clone size: -; D gene: TRBD2; J gene: TRBJ2-1; CDR3 protein: CASSAASGQTYNEQFF; CDR3 DNA: TGTGCCAGCAGCGCAGCTAGCGGACAAACTTACAATGAGCAGTTCTTC
V gene: TRBV7-9; clone size: few; D gene: -; J gene: TRBJ1-3; CDR3 protein: CASSSPSEGIQGNTIYF; CDR3 DNA: TGTGCCAGCAGCTCTCCGAGTGAGGGCATTCAGGGAAACACCATATATTTT
V gene: TRBV5-5; clone size: -; D gene: -; J gene: TRBJ2-7; CDR3 protein: CASSLGEPYEQYF; CDR3 DNA: TGTGCCAGCAGCTTGGGGGAGCCCTACGAGCAGTACTTC
V gene: TRBV10-1; clone size: -; D gene: TRBD1; J gene: TRBJ2-3; CDR3 protein: CASSERGTGARTQYF; CDR3 DNA: TGCGCCAGCAGTGAGAGGGGGACAGGGGCGAGGACGCAGTATTTT
V gene: TRBV18; clone size: -; D gene: -; J gene: TRBJ1-4; CDR3 protein: CASSRGNELTGKLFF; CDR3 DNA: TGTGCCAGCTCACGTGGAAACGAACTGACTGGAAAACTGTTTTTT
V gene: TRBV5-1; clone size: -; D gene: TRBD1; J gene: TRBJ1-4; CDR3 protein: CASSLEQGAYEKLFF; CDR3 DNA: TGCGCCAGCAGCTTGGAACAGGGGGCCTATGAAAAACTGTTTTTT
V gene: TRBV5-4; clone size: -; D gene: -; J gene: TRBJ2-2; CDR3 protein: CASRAGTGRNTGELFF; CDR3 DNA: TGTGCCAGCAGGGCGGGAACCGGGAGGAACACCGGGGAGCTGTTTTTT
V gene: TRBV19; clone size: -; D gene: TRBD1; J gene: TRBJ1-2; CDR3 protein: CASSIPGTGGTRGYGYTF; CDR3 DNA: TGTGCCAGTAGTATCCCCGGGACAGGGGGTACTAGAGGCTATGGCTACACCTTC
V gene: TRBV5-1; clone size: -; D gene: TRBD1; J gene: TRBJ1-3; CDR3 protein: CASSGQGLGNTIYF; CDR3 DNA: TGCGCCAGCAGCGGACAGGGGTTGGGAAACACCATATATTTT
V gene: TRBV19; clone size: -; D gene: TRBD1; J gene: TRBJ1-5; CDR3 protein: CASSWTGGYNQPQHF; CDR3 DNA: TGTGCCAGTAGTTGGACAGGGGGATACAATCAGCCCCAGCATTTT
V gene: TRBV6-5; clone size: -; D gene: -; J gene: TRBJ2-3; CDR3 protein: CASSYWATDTQYF; CDR3 DNA: TGTGCCAGCAGTTACTGGGCCACAGATACGCAGTATTTT
V gene: TRBV10-3; clone size: -; D gene: -; J gene: TRBJ2-7; CDR3 protein: CAISDGQSSYEQYF; CDR3 DNA: TGTGCCATCAGTGATGGGCAGAGCTCCTACGAGCAGTACTTC
V gene: TRBV3-1/TRBV3-2; clone size: -; D gene: -; J gene: TRBJ1-5; CDR3 protein: CASSPASRGQPQHF; CDR3 DNA: TGTGCCAGCAGCCCAGCCTCTAGGGGACAGCCCCAGCATTTT
V gene: TRBV19; clone size: -; D gene: TRBD1; J gene: TRBJ1-5; CDR3 protein: CASSLWQGADQPQHF; CDR3 DNA: TGTGCCAGTAGTTTGTGGCAGGGGGCCGATCAGCCCCAGCATTTT